This TCR beta chain comes out of a study of high-grade serous ovarian cancer treatment subgroups. Study information: Samples averaged 14,192 reads and approximately 7,000 unique TCR beta rearrangements.

Tumor samples were taken before definitive surgery or chemotherapy. V was clipped by 4 bases and J by 3 bases, with 13 bases between them. CDR3 length: 15 amino acids. The germline CDR1 and CDR2 sequences are SGHRS and YFSETQ. Study-level points and caveats: Repertoire similarity ranged 0.11 to 0.79 between tumors of one patient. TCR clonal relatedness correlated positively with neoantigen level.

About this clone itself: What it binds is not known.

Data came from immunoSEQ multiplex PCR; TCRdb stores just in-frame clones and leaves some out. The repertoire includes approximately 5,700 clones, about 75% of them detected once, and around 5.3% sits in the top ten. The material sequenced was tumor tissue. This sequence was found in a human patient with high-grade serous ovarian cancer. This chain uses TRBV5-1 with TRBJ1-4; D might be TRBD1 (5 bases). CDR3 protein: CASSRGQGSNEKLFF. The DNA for the CDR3 is TGCGCCAGCAGCCGAGGGCAGGGCTCTAATGAAAAACTGTTTTTT.